The rows below give T cell receptor beta chains drawn from one sample of a study of shared clonotypes between healthy human individuals. Produced via immunoSEQ multiplex PCR; TCRdb's table is partial and in-frame only. The sample yields about 1,800,000 clones, about 95% seen once. The sample taken for sequencing was naive CD8+ T cells sorted from blood. These receptors all stem from a man aged 18-30 years in good health. Each CDR3 is given with its conserved first and last residue. A D gene is named only where the DNA matches it firmly. The size entry is marked missing in some rows and otherwise reads once, few, many or a size class.

TRBD1	TRBV27	TRBJ2-1	.	CASSHGQDPNNEQFF	TGTGCCAGCAGTCATGGACAGGATCCAAACAATGAGCAGTTCTTC
TRBD1	TRBV5-1	TRBJ1-2	.	CASSSSTGGEGYTF	TGCGCCAGCAGCTCTTCGACAGGGGGCGAAGGCTACACCTTC
.	TRBV4-1	TRBJ2-3	.	CASSQVGPRRTQYF	TGCGCCAGCAGCCAAGTTGGGCCCCGGCGTACGCAGTATTTT
.	TRBV4-1	TRBJ2-5	.	CASSQFFEYQETQYF	TGCGCCAGCAGCCAATTCTTTGAATACCAAGAGACCCAGTACTTC
.	TRBV6-1	TRBJ1-2	.	CASSEEVNYGYTF	TGTGCCAGCAGTGAGGAGGTCAACTATGGCTACACCTTC
TRBD2	TRBV27	TRBJ2-3	.	CASSLLGTSGSTDTQYF	TGTGCCAGCAGTTTACTCGGGACTAGCGGCTCTACAGATACGCAGTATTTT
.	TRBV6-5	TRBJ2-7	.	CASSSGSYEQYF	TGTGCCAGCAGTAGCGGTTCCTACGAGCAGTACTTC
.	TRBV9	TRBJ2-7	.	CASSVGSGANYEQYF	TGTGCCAGCAGCGTAGGATCGGGGGCGAACTACGAGCAGTACTTC
.	TRBV27	TRBJ1-4	.	CASSPSGDREKLFF	TGTGCCAGCAGTCCATCAGGGGATCGGGAAAAACTGTTTTTT
TRBD2	TRBV13	TRBJ2-1	.	CASSLEAGGPGEQFF	TGTGCCAGCAGCTTAGAGGCGGGAGGGCCAGGTGAGCAGTTCTTC
.	TRBV2	TRBJ1-5	.	CASSVGVPIQPQHF	TGTGCCAGCAGTGTCGGGGTTCCGATACAGCCCCAGCATTTT
.	TRBV6-5	TRBJ2-2	.	CASSYYLTGELFF	TGTGCCAGCAGTTACTACCTCACCGGGGAGCTGTTTTTT
.	TRBV5-6	TRBJ1-4	.	CASSGTGNSTAKLFF	TGTGCCAGCAGCGGAACAGGGAACTCCACCGCAAAACTGTTTTTT
.	TRBV6-6	TRBJ2-7	once	CASSYFSDSYEQYF	TGTGCCAGCAGTTACTTTTCGGACAGCTACGAGCAGTACTTC
TRBD1	TRBV6-5	TRBJ1-3	.	CASSLQGSSGNTIYF	TGTGCCAGCAGTTTACAGGGGAGCTCTGGAAACACCATATATTTT
.	TRBV13	TRBJ2-7	.	CASSLRAPAAYEQYF	TGTGCCAGCAGCTTAAGGGCCCCCGCCGCTTACGAGCAGTACTTC
.	TRBV28	TRBJ2-7	once	CASSLYEQYF	TGTGCCAGCAGTTTGTACGAGCAGTACTTC
TRBD1	TRBV6-1	TRBJ2-7	.	CASSSWGQGANEQYF	TGTGCCAGCAGTAGTTGGGGACAGGGGGCCAACGAGCAGTACTTC
TRBD2	TRBV4-3	TRBJ2-7	.	CASSHLAGDEQYF	TGCGCCAGCAGCCACTTAGCGGGAGACGAGCAGTACTTC
TRBD2	TRBV2	TRBJ2-5	.	CASSELAGNQETQYF	TGTGCCAGCAGTGAACTAGCGGGGAACCAAGAGACCCAGTACTTC
TRBD2	TRBV4-1	TRBJ2-3	.	CASSIRLAGGPDTQYF	TGCGCCAGCAGCATACGACTAGCGGGAGGGCCGGATACGCAGTATTTT
TRBD2	TRBV7-2	TRBJ2-5	.	CASDPSGRGLQETQYF	TGTGCCAGCGACCCGAGCGGGAGGGGGTTACAAGAGACCCAGTACTTC
TRBD1	TRBV7-9	TRBJ2-3	.	CASSLAGQGVTDTQYF	TGTGCCAGCAGCTTAGCGGGGCAGGGGGTCACAGATACGCAGTATTTT
.	TRBV4-2	TRBJ2-3	.	CASSRPGTGLWTDTQYF	TGTGCCAGCAGCCGTCCCGGGACTGGCCTTTGGACAGATACGCAGTATTTT
.	TRBV19	TRBJ2-5	.	CASHPGQEETQYF	TGTGCCAGTCACCCGGGACAAGAAGAGACCCAGTACTTC
.	TRBV5-1	TRBJ2-7	.	CASTDLDRSYEQYF	TGCGCCAGCACCGACCTTGACAGATCCTACGAGCAGTACTTC
.	TRBV7-8	TRBJ2-7	.	CASSLETYSYEQYF	TGTGCCAGCAGCTTAGAAACGTATTCCTACGAGCAGTACTTC
.	TRBV27	TRBJ2-7	.	CASSWKGEAYEQYF	TGTGCCAGCAGTTGGAAAGGGGAGGCGTACGAGCAGTACTTC
.	TRBV27	TRBJ2-3	.	CASSLMQGTDTQYF	TGTGCCAGCAGTTTAATGCAGGGAACAGATACGCAGTATTTT
.	TRBV25-1	TRBJ2-6	.	CASSESYSGANVLTF	TGTGCCAGCAGTGAATCGTACTCTGGGGCCAACGTCCTGACTTTC
TRBD2	TRBV9	TRBJ2-7	few	CASSVGPSGDYEQYF	TGTGCCAGCAGCGTAGGGCCTAGCGGGGACTACGAGCAGTACTTC
.	TRBV10-3	TRBJ1-6	.	CAISEEGADYNSPLHF	TGTGCCATCAGTGAGGAAGGGGCAGACTATAATTCACCCCTCCACTTT
.	TRBV2	TRBJ2-7	.	CASRDSSYEQYF	TGTGCCAGCAGGGATTCTAGCTACGAGCAGTACTTC
.	TRBV5-1	TRBJ2-3	.	CASSLTQHNRVTDTQYF	TGCGCCAGCAGCTTGACCCAGCACAATAGAGTCACAGATACGCAGTATTTT
.	TRBV28	TRBJ1-4	.	CASSSSIRATFGEKLFF	TGTGCCAGCAGTTCATCTATCCGGGCGACCTTTGGGGAAAAACTGTTTTTT
TRBD1	TRBV5-6	TRBJ1-1	.	CASSWTGTGNTEAFF	TGTGCCAGCAGCTGGACCGGGACAGGGAACACTGAAGCTTTCTTT
TRBD1	TRBV6-5	TRBJ1-1	.	CASSPGTGINEAFF	TGTGCCAGCAGCCCCGGGACAGGGATTAATGAAGCTTTCTTT
.	TRBV13	TRBJ2-1	.	CASSGLEARDNEQFF	TGTGCCAGCAGCGGGTTAGAGGCTAGGGACAATGAGCAGTTCTTC
TRBD1	TRBV4-1	TRBJ1-5	once	CASSQDGTAYSNQPQHF	TGCGCCAGCAGCCAAGATGGGACAGCATATAGCAATCAGCCCCAGCATTTT
TRBD1	TRBV6-1	TRBJ2-7	.	CASTRQGAWEQYF	TGTGCCAGCACCAGACAGGGGGCGTGGGAGCAGTACTTC
TRBD1	TRBV9	TRBJ1-1	.	CASSPWGQGATEAFF	TGTGCCAGCAGCCCGTGGGGACAGGGGGCAACTGAAGCTTTCTTT
.	TRBV27	TRBJ2-2	.	CASSLWDNTGELFF	TGTGCCAGCAGTTTATGGGACAACACCGGGGAGCTGTTTTTT
TRBD1	TRBV9	TRBJ2-7	.	CASSAGQGEHEQYF	TGTGCCAGCAGCGCAGGACAGGGGGAGCACGAGCAGTACTTC
.	TRBV7-8	TRBJ2-7	.	CASSLAPSNYEQYF	TGTGCCAGCAGCTTAGCGCCTTCTAACTACGAGCAGTACTTC
.	TRBV5-4	TRBJ2-2	.	CASSFGVAGELFF	TGTGCCAGCAGCTTTGGCGTGGCCGGGGAGCTGTTTTTT